This T cell receptor (beta chain) originates from a study of blood T cell repertoires in COVID-19. Background on the study: The origin of the acute and convalescent COVID-19 samples was the United States, Italy and Spain.

Original methodology: The assay estimated nucleated cells by amplifying reference gene primers. The table came from immunoSEQ multiplex PCR; TCRdb's copy has only in-frame clones and leaves some out. From that table come the V and J calls and clone size; the DNA was used to work out D and trimming. This sample has under 250,000 clones, with about 80% found just once. Enrolled through a virtual design, the participants were between roughly 18 and 95 years of age and came from 24 US areas. Participants were placed into cohorts based on the clinical history they reported. The sequence came from a woman in her forties with acute COVID-19. Sequenced input: PBMCs or T cells enriched from blood (not recorded which).

The CDR3 is CAWSSGLNTEAFF. CDR3 DNA: TGTGCCTGGAGTTCAGGGTTGAACACTGAAGCTTTCTTT. This sequence joins TRBV30 and TRBJ1-1; a weak D match, TRBD1 (5 bases). V dropped 2 bases and J dropped 0 bases, with 7 bases sitting between them. Germline V lookup: CDR1 GTSNPN, CDR2 SVGIG (reference sequence). The length of the CDR3 is 13 residues.